The T cell receptor (beta chain) described here comes from a study of ipilimumab plus nivolumab after autologous stem cell transplantation. This clone was recorded a few times. Assay used: immunoSEQ multiplex PCR; TCRdb lists only in-frame clones, some missing. Of about 22,000 clones in the sample, roughly 69% are singletons; the top ten hold 20% to 30%. V was clipped by 5 bases and J by 3 bases; unmatched bases: 0. This CDR3 is built from 13 residues. Looked up from germline, CDR1 is LNHNV and CDR2 is YYDKDF (reference sequence). This sequence originates from a male donor with diffuse large B-cell lymphoma. The source was PBMCs, collected in a trial of ipilimumab plus nivolumab as post-transplant consolidation. This chain uses TRBV15 with TRBJ1-2; 10 positions agree with TRBD1. The CDR3 here is CATSGTGDYGYTF. The CDR3 DNA reads as TGTGCCACCAGCGGGACAGGGGACTATGGCTACACCTTC.